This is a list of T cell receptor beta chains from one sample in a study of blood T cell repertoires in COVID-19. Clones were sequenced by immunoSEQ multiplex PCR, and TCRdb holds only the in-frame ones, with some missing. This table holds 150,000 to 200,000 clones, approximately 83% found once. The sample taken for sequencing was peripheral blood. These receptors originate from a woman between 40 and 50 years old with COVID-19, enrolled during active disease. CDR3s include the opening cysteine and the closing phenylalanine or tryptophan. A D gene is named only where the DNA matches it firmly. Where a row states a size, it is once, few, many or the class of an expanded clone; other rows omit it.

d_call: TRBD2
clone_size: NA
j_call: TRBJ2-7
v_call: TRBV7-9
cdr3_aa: CASRQLAGASYEQYF
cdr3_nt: TGTGCCAGCAGGCAACTAGCGGGGGCATCCTACGAGCAGTACTTC

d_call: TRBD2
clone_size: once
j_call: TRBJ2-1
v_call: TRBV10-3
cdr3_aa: CAISESIGILAGDYNEQFF
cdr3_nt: TGTGCCATCAGTGAGTCGATTGGGATCTTAGCGGGAGACTACAATGAGCAGTTCTTC

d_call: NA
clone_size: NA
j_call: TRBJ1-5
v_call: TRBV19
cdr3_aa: CASSLQGSGNQPQHF
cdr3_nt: TGTGCCAGTAGTTTACAGGGTTCTGGCAATCAGCCCCAGCATTTT

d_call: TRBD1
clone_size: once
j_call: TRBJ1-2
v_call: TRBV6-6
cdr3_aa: CASSHQLTLTGEKGYGYTF
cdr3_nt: TGTGCCAGCAGTCACCAACTAACCCTGACAGGGGAGAAGGGCTATGGCTACACCTTC

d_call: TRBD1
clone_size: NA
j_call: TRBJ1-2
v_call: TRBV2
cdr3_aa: CASGYRDRSGYTF
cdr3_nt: TGTGCCAGCGGTTACCGGGACAGGAGCGGCTACACCTTC

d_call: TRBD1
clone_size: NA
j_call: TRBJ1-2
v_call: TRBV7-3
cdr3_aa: CASKGARGDGYTF
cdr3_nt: TGTGCCAGCAAGGGGGCAAGAGGGGATGGCTACACCTTC

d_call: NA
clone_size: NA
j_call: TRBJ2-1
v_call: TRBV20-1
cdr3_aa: CSASIVRAEQFF
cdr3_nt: TGCAGTGCTAGTATAGTGAGAGCTGAGCAGTTCTTC

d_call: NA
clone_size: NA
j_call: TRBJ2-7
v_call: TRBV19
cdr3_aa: CASSIDGSSQAEQYF
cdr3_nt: TGTGCCAGTAGTATAGACGGGAGCTCCCAGGCCGAGCAGTACTTC

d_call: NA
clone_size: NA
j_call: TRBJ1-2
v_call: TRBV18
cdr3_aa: CASSPISTGKYGYTF
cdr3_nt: TGTGCCAGCTCACCTATCTCAACAGGGAAGTATGGCTACACCTTC

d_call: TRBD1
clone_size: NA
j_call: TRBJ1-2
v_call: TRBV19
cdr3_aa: CASSTDRDHGYTF
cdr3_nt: TGTGCCAGTAGTACTGACAGGGATCATGGCTACACCTTC

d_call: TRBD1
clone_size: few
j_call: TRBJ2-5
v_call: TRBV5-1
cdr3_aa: CASSLAKGEGAETQYF
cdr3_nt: TGCGCCAGCAGCTTGGCCAAGGGAGAGGGGGCAGAGACCCAGTACTTC

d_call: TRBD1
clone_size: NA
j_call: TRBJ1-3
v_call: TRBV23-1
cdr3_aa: CASSHPRGPSGNTIYF
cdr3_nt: TGCGCCAGCAGTCACCCCAGGGGGCCCTCTGGAAACACCATATATTTT

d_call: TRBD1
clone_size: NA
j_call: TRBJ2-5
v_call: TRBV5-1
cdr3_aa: CASSSISGQQETQYF
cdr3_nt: TGCGCCAGCAGCTCTATCTCGGGACAGCAAGAGACCCAGTACTTC

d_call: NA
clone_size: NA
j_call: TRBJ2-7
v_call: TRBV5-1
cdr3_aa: CASSLEQSSYEQYF
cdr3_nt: TGCGCCAGCAGCTTGGAACAGTCATCCTACGAGCAGTACTTC

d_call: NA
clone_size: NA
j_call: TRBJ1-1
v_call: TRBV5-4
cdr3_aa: CASSLRGGPGMNTEAFF
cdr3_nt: TGTGCCAGCAGCTTGAGAGGGGGTCCGGGGATGAACACTGAAGCTTTCTTT

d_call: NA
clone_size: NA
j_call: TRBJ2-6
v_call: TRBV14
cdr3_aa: CASSQVVALVSGANVLTF
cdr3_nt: TGTGCCAGCAGCCAAGTTGTAGCCCTAGTCTCTGGGGCCAACGTCCTGACTTTC

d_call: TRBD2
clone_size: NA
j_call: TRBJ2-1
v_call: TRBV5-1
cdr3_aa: CASSRRLAGSYNEQFF
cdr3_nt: TGCGCCAGCAGCCGTCGGCTAGCGGGCTCCTACAATGAGCAGTTCTTC

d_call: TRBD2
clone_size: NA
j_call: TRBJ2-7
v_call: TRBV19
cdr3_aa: CASSMGLAENYEQYF
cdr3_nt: TGTGCCAGTAGTATGGGACTAGCGGAGAACTACGAGCAGTACTTC